Listed below are T cell receptor beta chains from one sample, sequenced in a study of blood T cells in healthy people across ages. MiXCR was run by TCRdb on the 5' RACE reads, yielding one entry per CDR3 protein. The sample includes about 1.8 million distinct CDR3 sequences, about 50% of them seen just once. Sequenced: blood. These receptors all come from a middle-aged woman in good health. The CDR3 runs from the conserved cysteine through the conserved F or W. Fields, in order: CDR3 protein, CDR3 DNA, V gene, J gene, clone size, D gene, CDR3 length. The D gene is left open where the match is weak. Part of the rows lack a size; the others show once, few, many or a class for expanded clones.

CASSPNDRGPYEQYF,TGCGCCAGCAGCCCAAATGACAGGGGGCCCTACGAGCAGTACTTC,TRBV4-3,TRBJ2-7,NA,TRBD1,15
CASSLGGGRGHNYEQYF,TGTGCCAGCAGCTTAGGGGGGGGAAGGGGACACAACTACGAGCAGTACTTC,TRBV7-6,TRBJ2-7,NA,NA,17
CAGSSGPAQKETQYF,TGTGCCGGCAGCTCTGGGCCGGCACAGAAGGAGACCCAGTACTTC,TRBV7-2,TRBJ2-5,NA,NA,15
CASSQGAGENEAFF,TGTGCCAGCAGCCAAGGGGCGGGGGAGAATGAAGCTTTCTTT,TRBV4-2,TRBJ1-1,NA,NA,14
CASKSAGYEQYF,TGCGCCAGCAAATCCGCGGGGTACGAGCAGTACTTC,TRBV5-1,TRBJ2-7,NA,NA,12
CASSYEDRGMRETQYF,TGTGCCAGCAGTTACGAAGACAGGGGTATGAGGGAGACCCAGTACTTC,TRBV6-2/TRBV6-3,TRBJ2-5,few,TRBD1,16
CASRGDTDRAYEQYF,TGTGCCAGCAGGGGGGATACAGACAGGGCCTACGAGCAGTATTTC,TRBV28,TRBJ2-7,NA,TRBD1,15
CSASRGAQETQYF,TGCAGTGCTAGTCGTGGGGCCCAAGAGACCCAGTACTTC,TRBV20-1,TRBJ2-5,NA,NA,13
CASMERGDYNEQFF,TGCGCCAGCATGGAGCGGGGGGACTACAATGAGCAGTTCTTC,TRBV5-1,TRBJ2-1,NA,TRBD2,14
CASSLLGTGRTQYF,TGTGCCAGCAGTTTATTAGGGACAGGCCGGACCCAGTACTTC,TRBV28,TRBJ2-5,few,TRBD1,14
CASTEGPDTQYF,TGTGCCAGCACCGAGGGGCCAGATACGCAGTATTTT,TRBV6-1,TRBJ2-3,NA,NA,12
CASEHRENEQFF,TGTGCCAGCGAGCATAGGGAGAATGAGCAGTTCTTC,TRBV7-8,TRBJ2-1,few,NA,12
CASSYPARGVPDTQYF,TGTGCCAGCAGTTACCCAGCCAGGGGGGTTCCAGATACGCAGTATTTT,TRBV6-6,TRBJ2-3,NA,NA,16
CASSVGQPRDTQYF,TGTGCCAGCAGTGTGGGACAGCCCCGAGATACGCAGTATTTT,TRBV27,TRBJ2-3,NA,TRBD1,14
CATSSYSGAYNEQFF,TGTGCCACCAGCAGTTATAGCGGGGCGTACAATGAGCAGTTCTTC,TRBV15,TRBJ2-1,NA,TRBD2,15
CSASRLTSSYEQYF,TGCAGTGCTTCCCGACTGACGAGCTCCTACGAGCAGTACTTC,TRBV20-1,TRBJ2-7,NA,NA,14
CASSQGTGFTYEQYF,TGTGCCAGCAGCCAGGGGACAGGGTTCACCTACGAGCAGTACTTC,TRBV4-2,TRBJ2-7,NA,TRBD1,15
CASSILTGTEQYF,TGTGCTAGCAGCATACTGACAGGGACCGAGCAGTACTTC,TRBV7-7,TRBJ2-7,few,TRBD1,13
CSDSLGATDTQYF,TGCAGCGACAGTCTAGGGGCCACAGATACGCAGTATTTT,TRBV29-1,TRBJ2-3,NA,NA,13
CASSPTAQGGNSPLHF,TGTGCCAGCAGTCCCACCGCGCAGGGGGGGAATTCACCCCTCCACTTT,TRBV27,TRBJ1-6,few,TRBD1,16
CASSGQPGETQYF,TGCGCCAGCAGCGGCCAACCGGGAGAGACCCAGTACTTC,TRBV5-1,TRBJ2-5,few,NA,13
CASSQDYGEVLAGGPKNIQCF,TGCGCCAGCAGCCAAGATTACGGAGAAGTGCTAGCGGGGGGTCCTAAAAACATTCAGTGCTTC,TRBV4-1,TRBJ2-4,NA,TRBD2,21
CASSQTTGGNNSPLHF,TGCGCCAGCAGCCAGACGACAGGTGGCAATAATTCACCCCTCCACTTT,TRBV4-1,TRBJ1-6,NA,NA,16
CASLGPGQITDTQYF,TGTGCCAGCTTGGGACCGGGACAGATCACAGATACGCAGTATTTT,TRBV7-2,TRBJ2-3,NA,TRBD1,15
CSARTHGQETQYF,TGCAGTGCTAGAACCCACGGCCAAGAGACCCAGTACTTC,TRBV20-1,TRBJ2-5,few,NA,13
CSVARTQDGREQYF,TGCAGCGTTGCCCGAACCCAGGACGGCCGCGAGCAGTACTTC,TRBV29-1,TRBJ2-7,NA,NA,14
CASSSGQGGYNEQFF,TGTGCCAGCAGCTCGGGACAGGGCGGGTACAATGAGCAGTTCTTC,TRBV5-1,TRBJ2-1,few,TRBD1,15
CASSEIPSEQYF,TGCGCCAGCAGTGAGATACCCAGTGAGCAGTACTTC,TRBV10-2,TRBJ2-7,few,NA,12
CASSLAVWTDTQYF,TGTGCCAGCAGCTTAGCGGTATGGACAGATACGCAGTATTTT,TRBV11-3,TRBJ2-3,NA,NA,14
CASSLFREGSNYGYTF,TGTGCCAGCAGCTTATTTAGGGAGGGAAGCAACTATGGCTACACCTTC,TRBV7-2,TRBJ1-2,NA,NA,16
CASSSGEHQETQYF,TGCGCCAGCAGTAGCGGGGAGCACCAAGAGACCCAGTACTTC,TRBV5-1,TRBJ2-5,NA,TRBD2,14
CASRDTGQDYGYTF,TGTGCCAGCAGGGACACGGGACAGGACTATGGCTACACCTTC,TRBV6-2/TRBV6-3,TRBJ1-2,few,TRBD1,14
CATSDSTRVAAQYF,TGTGCCACCAGTGATTCCACTCGGGTTGCGGCGCAGTATTTT,TRBV24-1,TRBJ2-3,NA,NA,14
CSARHPGTSKAGANVLTF,TGCAGTGCGAGGCATCCCGGGACTAGTAAGGCTGGGGCCAACGTCCTGACTTTC,TRBV20-1,TRBJ2-6,NA,TRBD2,18
CASSRGTETKEAFF,TGTGCCAGCAGTAGGGGGACAGAAACGAAAGAAGCTTTCTTT,TRBV6-6,TRBJ1-1,NA,TRBD1,14
CASSHRRTSGGVADTQYF,TGTGCCAGCAGCCACAGGAGGACTAGCGGGGGGGTAGCAGATACGCAGTATTTT,TRBV4-2,TRBJ2-3,NA,TRBD2,18
CASRLFSGNEQFF,TGTGCCAGCAGACTTTTCAGCGGCAATGAGCAGTTCTTC,TRBV6-6,TRBJ2-1,NA,NA,13
CASSLAGRSNTQYF,TGTGCCAGCAGCTTAGCGGGCAGGTCAAATACGCAGTATTTT,TRBV7-2,TRBJ2-3,NA,NA,14